Presented here are 7 T cell receptor beta chains from one specimen sequenced in a study of blood T cell repertoires in COVID-19. Assay used: immunoSEQ multiplex PCR; TCRdb lists only in-frame clones, some missing. The sample lists fewer than 60,000 clones, about 92% occurring once. Sequenced material: peripheral blood. Receptor source: a human donor in a cohort sampled during active COVID-19.

The chain links TRBV7-9 to TRBJ1-4; D may be TRBD1 (5 bases). The CDR3 runs to 15 residues. CDR1 is SEHNR, CDR2 FQNEAQ, per germline (reference sequence). V dropped 5 bases and J dropped 0 bases, with 10 bases sitting between them. The CDR3 coding sequence is TGTGCCAGCAGCCTAGACAGTGCAACTAATGAAAAACTGTTTTTT. Protein product: CASSLDSATNEKLFF.

The chain couples TRBV7-8 to TRBJ1-1; 7 nucleotides match TRBD1. This CDR3 spans 18 amino acids. Germline V gives CDR1 SGHVS, CDR2 FQNEAQ. V shed 2 bases and J 0 bases; nucleotides not matched to a gene: 12. The DNA of the CDR3 is TGTGCCAGCAGCTTAAGGGGGCCGTTGAAGTTCATGAACACTGAAGCTTTCTTT. Translating it yields CASSLRGPLKFMNTEAFF.

Worth noting for this clone: Other DNA sequences in the same sample also yield this CDR3. This chain joins TRBV6-5 and TRBJ1-5, with D perhaps matching TRBD1 (6 bases). Between the trimmed V and J ends, which lost 5 bases and 2 bases, there was a span of 10 bases. CDR1 and CDR2 from the germline V gene are MNHEY and SVGAGI. This CDR3 is built from 14 residues. The CDR3 DNA sequence: TGTGCCAGCAGTCTACAGGGTGGCAATCAGCCCCAGCATTTT. Its protein product is CASSLQGGNQPQHF.

The chain has TRBV7-8 and TRBJ1-3; tentatively, D is TRBD1 (6 bases). The germline V gene encodes CDR1 SGHVS and CDR2 FQNEAQ. The germline V and J ends were trimmed by 4 bases and 4 bases, with 14 bases remaining between them. The CDR3 sequence is 15 residues long. The CDR3 spells CASSSFDRSGNTIYF. DNA of the CDR3: TGTGCCAGCAGCTCATTCGACAGGAGCGGAAACACCATATATTTT.

The chain links TRBV7-6 to TRBJ2-7; D may be TRBD1 (6 bases). CDR1 is SGHVS, CDR2 FNYEAQ, per germline. V was pared by 5 bases and J by 5 bases, with 22 bases between. This CDR3 region has 16 residues. The DNA of the CDR3 is TGTGCCAGCAGCCTCGCCTATGGGGGCGCCGGTAACGAGCAGTACTTC. Amino acids: CASSLAYGGAGNEQYF.

The genes are TRBV5-5 and TRBJ2-1; a weak D match, TRBD1 (5 bases). V was trimmed by 0 bases and J by 5 bases, leaving 6 bases between them. This CDR3 region has 13 residues. In germline, CDR1 is SGHKS, CDR2 YYEKEE (reference sequence). The CDR3 reads CASSLAGNNEQFF. For the CDR3, the DNA is TGTGCCAGCAGCTTGGCAGGGAACAATGAGCAGTTCTTC.

This clone is classed as medium-sized. The V call is TRBV6-4, the J call TRBJ2-2; 9 bases are shared with TRBD2. The CDR3 consists of 16 residues. Germline V gives CDR1 MRHNA, CDR2 SNTAGT. Germline trimming cut 0 bases from V and 6 bases from J; bases unmatched to any gene: 5. The CDR3 reads CASSDSDSGSSGELFF. In DNA, the CDR3 is TGTGCCAGCAGTGACTCGGATAGCGGGAGCTCCGGGGAGCTGTTTTTT.